The 27 T cell receptor beta chains below were found in one sample sequenced in a study of T cells after yellow fever vaccination. Using its own MiXCR run on the 5' RACE reads, TCRdb lists one record per CDR3 protein. The sample lists roughly 56,000 distinct CDR3 sequences, approximately 5.7% seen once, with 31% in the top ten. This specimen consisted of PBMCs, either bulk or a sorted T-cell subset (CD4+, CD8+, memory, or dextramer-sorted; not recorded which), obtained on the day of the yellow fever booster vaccination. The receptor set was obtained from a young man who received the YFV17D yellow fever vaccine.

This clonotype occurred many times. V usage is TRBV29-1 and J usage is TRBJ2-5; the D gene is possibly TRBD2 (6 bases). The CDR3 spans 11 residues. V lost 4 bases and J 4 bases, leaving 7 bases between the germline ends. From germline, CDR1 is SQVTM and CDR2 ANQGSEA. The CDR3 DNA reads TGCAGCGTTGGGCGGGGAGAGACCCAGTACTTC. Residues: CSVGRGETQYF.

This clonotype was observed at least ten times. This chain connects TRBV5-1 to TRBJ2-3; 11 positions match TRBD1. The CDR3 covers 14 residues. V lost 6 bases to trimming and J lost 4 bases; unmatched junction nucleotides: 4. Germline V gives CDR1 SGHRS, CDR2 YFSETQ. CDR3 coding DNA: TGCGCCAGCAAAGGACAGGGGGCGGCAGATACGCAGTATTTT. Protein sequence: CASKGQGAADTQYF. Filled out from reference TRBV5-1 and TRBJ2-3, the complete variable domain reads KAGVTQTPRYLIKTRGQQVTLSCSPISGHRSVSWYQQTPGQGLQFLFEYFSETQRNKGNFPGRFSGRQFSNSRSEMNVSTLELGDSALYLCASKGQGAADTQYFGPGTRLTVL.

This clonotype was detected many times. The CDR3, as DNA: TGTGCCAGCAGCTTAACGCGAGGGGAACATGCGGACACTGAAGCTTTCTTT. Protein product: CASSLTRGEHADTEAFF. V usage is TRBV7-3 and J usage is TRBJ1-1, with D possibly being TRBD1 (5 bases). Germline lookup yields CDR1 SGHTA and CDR2 FQGTGA. The CDR3 loop spans 17 amino acids. Trimming took off 0 bases at V and 3 bases at J, with 17 bases between the two ends.

This clonotype was detected only a few times. V is TRBV6-5 and J is TRBJ1-6; 7 bases are a match to TRBD1. The V gene's germline CDR1 is MNHEY and CDR2 SVGAGI. Trimming cost V 6 bases and J 4 bases; bases outside gene matches: 15. This CDR3 has 18 amino acids. The CDR3 region has the DNA TGTGCCAGCAGACCCTTTCCGACAGGGAGGGGTTATAATTCACCCCTCCACTTT. It yields the protein CASRPFPTGRGYNSPLHF.

This clonotype was observed a handful of times. The chain is built from TRBV2 and TRBJ1-5; D may be TRBD1 (5 bases). The V end lost 5 bases, the J end lost 2 bases, and 10 bases lay between the germline ends. In germline, CDR1 is SNHLY, CDR2 FYNNEI. The CDR3 is 14 residues long. CDR3 DNA sequence: TGTGCCAGCAGTACCGGGGGGGGCAATCAGCCCCAGCATTTT. Encoded protein: CASSTGGGNQPQHF.

The J gene is TRBJ2-3, the V gene TRBV5-1, with D unresolved. Germline CDR1 and CDR2: SGHRS and YFSETQ. The CDR3 consists of 15 residues. V shed 0 bases and J shed 1 base, with 9 bases lying between them. CDR3 sequence: CASSLVWEGTDTQYF. The CDR3 DNA reads TGCGCCAGCAGCTTGGTCTGGGAAGGCACAGATACGCAGTATTTT.

This clonotype was seen at least ten times. The rearrangement links TRBV9 to TRBJ1-2, with D possibly matching TRBD1 (6 bases). The CDR3 extends over 13 amino acids. Germline CDR1 and CDR2: SGDLS and YYNGEE. V was trimmed by 6 bases and J by 8 bases, leaving 17 bases between them. CDR3 nucleotide sequence: TGTGCCAGCAATCCGGGGACACCCGGGGGCTACACCTTC. It translates to CASNPGTPGGYTF.

This clonotype was counted a few times. This chain connects TRBV6-2 or TRBV6-3 to TRBJ2-7; 8 bases fit TRBD1. The V gene's germline CDR1 is MNHEY and CDR2 SVGEGT. The CDR3 is made up of 14 amino acids. V lost 5 bases to trimming and J lost 5 bases; unmatched junction nucleotides: 8. Written as DNA, the CDR3 is TGTGCCAGCAGTGTTTCAGGGGGCCGAGACGAGCAGTACTTC. Translated: CASSVSGGRDEQYF.

The chain links TRBV27 to TRBJ2-1, with D perhaps given as TRBD1 or TRBD2 (5 bases each). The V end lost 3 bases, the J end lost 5 bases, and 11 bases lay between the germline ends. The CDR3 length is 14 residues. CDR1 is MNHEY and CDR2 is SMNVEV in the germline V gene (reference sequence). For the CDR3, the DNA is TGTGCCAGCAGTTTCTCGGGGACCGACAATGAGCAGTTCTTC. This sequence encodes CASSFSGTDNEQFF.

This clonotype appeared many times. The chain recombines TRBV5-1 with TRBJ2-4, with D unresolved. The CDR3 totals 16 residues. The V gene lost 3 bases and the J gene lost 0 bases, with 13 bases spanning the gap. Germline CDR1 reads SGHRS; CDR2 reads YFSETQ. The CDR3 here is CASSSETGLAKNIQYF. The CDR3 DNA reads as TGCGCCAGCAGCTCGGAGACCGGCCTAGCCAAAAACATTCAGTACTTC. Full variable domain (rest looked up from reference TRBV5-1 and TRBJ2-4): KAGVTQTPRYLIKTRGQQVTLSCSPISGHRSVSWYQQTPGQGLQFLFEYFSETQRNKGNFPGRFSGRQFSNSRSEMNVSTLELGDSALYLCASSSETGLAKNIQYFGAGTRLSVL.

The chain combines TRBV25-1 with TRBJ1-6; D not resolved. This CDR3 spans 16 amino acids. V was pared by 4 bases and J by 1 base, with 11 bases between. Per the germline V gene, CDR1 is MGHDK and CDR2 is SYGVNS. The CDR3 region is CASSGAGMSYNSPLHF. Here the CDR3 DNA reads TGTGCCAGCAGTGGTGCGGGAATGTCCTATAATTCACCCCTCCACTTT.

In this sample, this clonotype turned up many times. The CDR3 DNA sequence: TGTGCCAGCGGGCGACAGGCCCCCTACGAGCAGTACTTC. It yields the protein CASGRQAPYEQYF. V usage is TRBV12-3 or TRBV12-4 and J usage is TRBJ2-7; perhaps TRBD1 as D (6 bases). Between the trimmed V and J ends, which lost 8 bases and 2 bases, there was a span of 13 bases. The CDR3 totals 13 residues.

The V gene is TRBV7-9, the J gene TRBJ2-7, with 7 bases lining up with TRBD2. The J segment lost 3 bases and the V segment lost 0 bases, leaving 8 bases of the junction unmatched. The CDR3 has 16 amino acids. Per germline, CDR1 SEHNR and CDR2 FQNEAQ (reference sequence). This CDR3 reads CASSLAGGISNYEQYF. The DNA of the CDR3 is TGTGCCAGCAGCTTAGCGGGAGGGATAAGCAACTACGAGCAGTACTTC.

The chain employs TRBV11-2 and TRBJ1-3; no firm D call. Deletions cut 1 base from V and 6 bases from J, with 7 bases between. This CDR3 is 13 amino acids long. The germline V gene encodes CDR1 SGHAT and CDR2 FQNNGV. This CDR3 reads CASSLVRPNTIYF. The DNA of the CDR3 is TGTGCCAGCAGCTTAGTTCGGCCAAACACCATATATTTT.

A word on this clonotype: A much larger clone differs from this one at a single base, so this may be a read error. This sequence joins TRBV7-9 and TRBJ2-7; possible D gene TRBD2, 5 bases. This CDR3 spans 11 amino acids. Looked up from germline, CDR1 is SEHNR and CDR2 is FQNEAQ (reference sequence). The V and J ends lost 8 bases and 7 bases respectively, with 12 bases between them. This CDR3 is CASSGVYEQYF. Here the CDR3 DNA reads TGTGCCAGCTCCGGGGTCTATGAGCAGTACTTC.

This clonotype was seen repeatedly, ten times or more. V gene TRBV4-2 combines with J gene TRBJ1-1, with a possible D match to TRBD1 (5 bases). This CDR3 has 14 residues. Germline V lookup: CDR1 LGHNA, CDR2 YNFKEQ. With 1 base removed from V and 5 bases from J, the gap between germline ends came to 11 bases. In DNA, the CDR3 is TGTGCCAGCAGCCAAGTCGAAGGGGTAACTGAAGCTTTCTTT. Its protein is CASSQVEGVTEAFF.

This clonotype was observed at least ten times. V usage is TRBV12-3 or TRBV12-4 and J usage is TRBJ1-1, with D perhaps TRBD1 (5 bases). Trimming cost V 4 bases and J 4 bases, with 13 bases left between them. This CDR3 region has 14 residues. The CDR3 loop reads CASSSLGGATEAFF. The CDR3 nucleotides read TGTGCCAGCAGTTCCCTGGGGGGAGCCACTGAAGCTTTCTTT.

This clonotype turned up a few times. This likely comes from a read error, as the CDR3 has no conserved phenylalanine or tryptophan at its end. No DNA is shown, since the ends of the CDR3 on it are uncertain; the CDR3 is the one TCRdb lists. The chain couples TRBV20-1 to TRBJ1-1; the table calls TRBD1, which could not be checked here. The CDR3 is made up of 14 amino acids, end residues included. From germline, CDR1 is DFQATT and CDR2 SNEGSKA (reference sequence). The CDR3 sequence is CSASPPNLGQGVLA.

This clonotype was observed a few times. This chain links TRBV7-2 with TRBJ1-2; 7 nucleotides agree with TRBD1. Germline trimming cut 5 bases from V and 2 bases from J; bases unmatched to any gene: 14. The CDR3 runs to 17 residues. In germline, CDR1 is SGHTA, CDR2 FQGNSA. The CDR3 loop reads CASSHGLTGQQNYGYTF. CDR3 bases: TGTGCCAGCAGCCACGGATTGACGGGACAGCAGAACTATGGCTACACCTTC.

This sequence joins TRBV14 and TRBJ2-4; tentative D call: TRBD1 (5 bases). This CDR3 is built from 15 residues. Looked up from germline, CDR1 is SGHDN and CDR2 is FVKESK. Trimming took off 4 bases at V and 0 bases at J, with 10 bases between the two ends. This CDR3 reads CASSPVDRAKNIQYF. The CDR3 bases are TGTGCCAGCAGCCCGGTTGACAGAGCCAAAAACATTCAGTACTTC.

This clonotype appeared many times. This chain links TRBV7-8 with TRBJ2-3; TRBD2 matches 8 bases. The V gene end was trimmed by 3 bases and the J gene end by 0 bases; junction bases not matched to a gene: 8. Germline CDR1 SGHVS, CDR2 FQNEAQ. CDR3 length equals 17 residues. CDR3 DNA sequence: TGTGCCAGCAGCTTGGGCACTAGCGGATATAGCACAGATACGCAGTATTTT. Translation gives CASSLGTSGYSTDTQYF.

This clonotype has ten or more counts. V is TRBV5-1 and J is TRBJ2-6; perhaps TRBD1 as D (6 bases). The germline V and J ends were trimmed by 4 bases and 0 bases, with 14 bases remaining between them. Germline CDR1 SGHRS, CDR2 YFSETQ. This CDR3 is built from 17 residues. This CDR3 reads CASSLTGLSSGANVLTF. CDR3 nucleotide sequence: TGCGCCAGCAGCCTGACAGGCCTCTCCTCTGGGGCCAACGTCCTGACTTTC.

This clonotype was found many times. The J gene is TRBJ1-6, the V gene TRBV7-9; 7 bases line up with TRBD1. The germline CDR1 and CDR2 sequences are SEHNR and FQNEAQ (reference sequence). Trimming cost V 5 bases and J 8 bases; bases outside gene matches: 18. The CDR3 covers 18 residues. The CDR3: CASSLWTGPGSEDSPLHF. The CDR3 nucleotides read TGTGCCAGCAGCCTTTGGACAGGCCCTGGATCCGAGGATTCACCCCTCCACTTT.

The chain uses TRBV4-1 and TRBJ1-5; D possibly corresponds to TRBD1 (6 bases). This CDR3 contains 17 residues. V lost 6 bases and J lost 4, with 22 bases in between. CDR1 is MGHRA, CDR2 YSYEKL, per germline. CDR3 bases: TGCGCCAGCAGTCAGATCTTAGGGGGTGCCGGGAATCAGCCCCAGCATTTT. This sequence encodes CASSQILGGAGNQPQHF.

This rearrangement joins TRBV28 to TRBJ2-7; a possible D gene is TRBD1 (6 bases). This CDR3 is built from 13 residues. The germline V and J ends were trimmed by 2 bases and 4 bases, with 9 bases remaining between them. From germline, CDR1 is MDHEN and CDR2 SYDVKM. CDR3 bases: TGTGCCAGCAGTTTAACAGGGATGTACGAGCAGTACGTC. It encodes CASSLTGMYEQYV.

This clonotype was detected a few times. CDR3 coding DNA: TGTGCCAGCAGCTTAGTAGACCGGGGACCTAACTATGGCTACACCTTC. Protein product: CASSLVDRGPNYGYTF. The chain uses TRBV7-9 and TRBJ1-2; the D gene is possibly TRBD1 (5 bases). CDR1 and CDR2 from the germline V gene are SEHNR and FQNEAQ (reference sequence). Trimming removed 1 base at V and 0 bases at J, with 12 bases between. This CDR3 is 16 amino acids long.

This clonotype was observed at least ten times. The chain joins TRBV29-1 to TRBJ2-7; D may correspond to TRBD1 or TRBD2 (5 bases each). Germline V gene data show CDR1 as SQVTM and CDR2 as ANQGSEA. Trimming pared 3 bases from V and 3 bases from J, leaving 12 bases between. CDR3 length equals 13 residues. DNA of the CDR3: TGCAGCGTTGATGAGGGGAAGGGCTACGAGCAGTACTTC. Translation: CSVDEGKGYEQYF.